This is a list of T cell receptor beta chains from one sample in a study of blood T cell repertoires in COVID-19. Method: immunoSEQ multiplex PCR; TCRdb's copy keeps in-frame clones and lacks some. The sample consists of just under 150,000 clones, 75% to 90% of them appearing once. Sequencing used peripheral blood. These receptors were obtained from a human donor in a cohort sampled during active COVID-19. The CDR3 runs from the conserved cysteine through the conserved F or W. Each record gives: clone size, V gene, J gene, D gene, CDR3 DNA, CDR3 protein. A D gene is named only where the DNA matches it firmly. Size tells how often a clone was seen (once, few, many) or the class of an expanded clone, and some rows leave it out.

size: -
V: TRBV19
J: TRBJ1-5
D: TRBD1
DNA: TGTGCCAGTAGTACGGGGACAGGGGGCGGACAGCCCCAGCATTTT
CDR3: CASSTGTGGGQPQHF

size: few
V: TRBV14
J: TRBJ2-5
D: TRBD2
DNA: TGTGCCAGCAGCCAAAGACTAGCGGTGGGGGGCCGAGAGACCCAGTACTTC
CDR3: CASSQRLAVGGRETQYF

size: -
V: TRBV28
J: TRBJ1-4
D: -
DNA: TGTGCCAGCAGTCCCGGGGGGGCTGCAACTAATGAAAAACTGTTTTTT
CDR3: CASSPGGAATNEKLFF

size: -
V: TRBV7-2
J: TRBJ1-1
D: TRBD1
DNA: TGTGCCAGCAGCTTAGTAGGAGGGGGACAGTTCCAGCCTGAAGCTTTCTTT
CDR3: CASSLVGGGQFQPEAFF

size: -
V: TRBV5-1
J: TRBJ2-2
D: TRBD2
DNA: TGCGCCAGCAGCTGGGGGGGCACCGGGGAGCTGTTTTTT
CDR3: CASSWGGTGELFF

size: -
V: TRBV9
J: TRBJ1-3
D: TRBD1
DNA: TGTGCCAGCAGCGAATGGGACAGCCTATCCGGAAACACCATATATTTT
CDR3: CASSEWDSLSGNTIYF

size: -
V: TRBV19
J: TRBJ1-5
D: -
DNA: TGTGCCAGTAGCGTACAGGGAACGAATCAGCCCCAGCATTTT
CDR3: CASSVQGTNQPQHF

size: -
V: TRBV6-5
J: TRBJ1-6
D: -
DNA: TGTGCCAGCAGCCTAGGACAGCGGCATTCACCCCTCCACTTT
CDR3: CASSLGQRHSPLHF

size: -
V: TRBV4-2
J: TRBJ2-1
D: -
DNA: TGTGCCAGCAGCCAAGATCTGACGGGAGTCTACAATGAGCAGTTCTTC
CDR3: CASSQDLTGVYNEQFF

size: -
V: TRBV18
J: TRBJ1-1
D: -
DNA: TGTGCCAGCTCACCAGGGGAGGATACTGAAGCTTTCTTT
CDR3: CASSPGEDTEAFF

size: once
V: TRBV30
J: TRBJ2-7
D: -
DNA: TGTGCCTGGAGTCGGGACTCCGGGCCGCAGTACTTC
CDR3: CAWSRDSGPQYF

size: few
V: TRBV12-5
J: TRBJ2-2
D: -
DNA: TGTGCTAGTGGCCTACCGGAGGGCACCGGGGAGCTGTTTTTT
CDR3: CASGLPEGTGELFF

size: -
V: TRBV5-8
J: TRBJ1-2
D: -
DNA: TGTGCCAGCAGCTTGCAACTCAACTATGGCTACACCTTC
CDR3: CASSLQLNYGYTF

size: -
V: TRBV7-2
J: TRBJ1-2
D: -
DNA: TGTGCCAGCAGCTTAGCGAAATCCAGGGGCGACTACACCTTC
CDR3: CASSLAKSRGDYTF

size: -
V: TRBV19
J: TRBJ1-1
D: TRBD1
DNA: TGTGCCAGTAGTATCGGGACAGGGAACACTGAAGCTTTCTTT
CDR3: CASSIGTGNTEAFF

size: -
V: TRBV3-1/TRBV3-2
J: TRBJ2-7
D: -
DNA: TGTGCCAGCAGCCAAGATTACGGCGGGGTCAGGGAGCAGTACTTC
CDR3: CASSQDYGGVREQYF

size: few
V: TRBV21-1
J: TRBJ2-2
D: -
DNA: TGTGCCAGCAGCAAAGGTCAGGGAGGCCCCGGGGAGCTGTTTTTT
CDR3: CASSKGQGGPGELFF

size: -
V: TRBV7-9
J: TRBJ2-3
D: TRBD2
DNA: TGTGCCAGCAGCCCCAGCGGGACTAGCACAGATACGCAGTATTTT
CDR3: CASSPSGTSTDTQYF

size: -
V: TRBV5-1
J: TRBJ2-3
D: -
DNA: TGCGCCAGCAGCTTGGAAGTAGCCCTCGGAGATACGCAGTATTTT
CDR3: CASSLEVALGDTQYF

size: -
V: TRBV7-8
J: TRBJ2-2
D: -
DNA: TGTGCCAGCAGCCCACAACACCAGAACACCGGGGAGCTGTTTTTT
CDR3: CASSPQHQNTGELFF

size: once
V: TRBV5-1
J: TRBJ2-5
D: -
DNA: TGCGCCAGCAGCTTGGCCTTCGGGCAGGGGCTACAAGAGACCCAGTACTTC
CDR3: CASSLAFGQGLQETQYF

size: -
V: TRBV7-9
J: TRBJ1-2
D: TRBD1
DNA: TGTGCCAGCAGCTCGGGACAGTTGACGTATGGCTACACCTTC
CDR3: CASSSGQLTYGYTF

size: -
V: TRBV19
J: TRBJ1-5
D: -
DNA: TGTGCCAGTAGTGTTCAGGGGATCGCTTTCCCCCAGCATTTT
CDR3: CASSVQGIAFPQHF

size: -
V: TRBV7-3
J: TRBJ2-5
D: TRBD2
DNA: TGTGCCAGCAGCATTAGCGGGGGGCCAGGGACCCAGTACTTC
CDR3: CASSISGGPGTQYF

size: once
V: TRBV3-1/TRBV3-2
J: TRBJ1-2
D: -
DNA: TGTGCCAGCAGCCAGGCCCGCTCCGGGAGCTATGGCTACACCTTC
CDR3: CASSQARSGSYGYTF

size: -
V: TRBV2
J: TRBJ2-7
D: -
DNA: TGTGCCAGCAGTTCCGAGGCGGGCGAGCAGTACTTC
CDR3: CASSSEAGEQYF

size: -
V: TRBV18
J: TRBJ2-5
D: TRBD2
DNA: TGTGCCAGCTCACCACTCGGGAGGACTAGCGGCATCCAAGAGACCCAGTACTTC
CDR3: CASSPLGRTSGIQETQYF

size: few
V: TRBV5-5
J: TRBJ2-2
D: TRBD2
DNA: TGTGCCAGCAGCTTAGGACTAGCGGGGGGCTCGAACACCGGGGAGCTGTTTTTT
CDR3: CASSLGLAGGSNTGELFF